This T cell receptor (beta chain) originates from a study of breast tumors, draining lymph nodes, adjacent tissues. Whole-study results and caveats: Most tumor T cells seemingly derive from lymph node, then expand in tumor. Tumor TCR diversity was below lymph nodes but above nontumor tissue.

Trimming stripped 0 bases from V and 7 bases from J, with 7 bases between. The CDR3 consists of 13 residues. Looked up from germline, CDR1 is SGHRS and CDR2 is YFSETQ. Comment on this clonotype: The antigen remains unidentified. A single base separates this from a much larger clone, so it may be a read error.

TCRdb used MiXCR to reprocess the multiplex PCR reads, holding one entry per CDR3 protein. This table holds under 150,000 distinct CDR3 sequences, approximately 20% found once. The lymph nodes were axillary draining lymph nodes from breast cancer patients. Sequences were obtained from axillary lymph node tissue. This TCR was recovered from a female donor with breast cancer. Some clones in this sample may be carry-over from other donors' samples. The V and J genes are TRBV5-1 and TRBJ1-4; D might be TRBD1 (6 bases). The CDR3 DNA reads TGCGCCAGCAGCTTGGACAGGGTTGAAAAACTGTTTTTT. Translated: CASSLDRVEKLFF.